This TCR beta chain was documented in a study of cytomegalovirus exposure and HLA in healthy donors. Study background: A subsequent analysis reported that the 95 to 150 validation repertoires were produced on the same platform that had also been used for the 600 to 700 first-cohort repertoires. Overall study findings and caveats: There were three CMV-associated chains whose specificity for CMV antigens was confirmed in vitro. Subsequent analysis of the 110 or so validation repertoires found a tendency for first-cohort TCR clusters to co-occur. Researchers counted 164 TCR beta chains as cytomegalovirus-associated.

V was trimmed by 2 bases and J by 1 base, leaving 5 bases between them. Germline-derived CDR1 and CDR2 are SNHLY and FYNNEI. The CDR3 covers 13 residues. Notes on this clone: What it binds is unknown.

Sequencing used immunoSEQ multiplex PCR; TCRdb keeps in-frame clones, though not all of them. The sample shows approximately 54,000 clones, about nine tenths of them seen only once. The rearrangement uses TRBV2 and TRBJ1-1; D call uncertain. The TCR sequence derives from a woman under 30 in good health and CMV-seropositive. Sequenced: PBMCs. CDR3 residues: CASSENKNTEAFF. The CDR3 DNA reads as TGTGCCAGCAGTGAAAATAAGAACACTGAAGCTTTCTTT.